These 30 T cell receptor beta chains originate from one sample sequenced in a study of cytomegalovirus exposure and HLA in healthy donors. PCR employed 60 Vbeta and 13 Jbeta primers. The assay was immunoSEQ multiplex PCR, and TCRdb's table has in-frame clones only and misses some. The sample has 55,000 to 75,000 clones, roughly 81% seen once. The specimen sequenced was PBMCs. The receptors were sampled from a human donor in good health.

The chain combines TRBV6-1 with TRBJ2-6; weak D call: TRBD1 (6 bases). V dropped 6 bases and J dropped 4 bases, with 10 bases sitting between them. This CDR3 spans 14 amino acids. Germline V lookup: CDR1 MNHNS, CDR2 SASEGT. The CDR3 sequence: CASRRGSGANVLTF. The CDR3 DNA reads as TGTGCCAGCAGAAGGGGGTCAGGGGCCAACGTCCTGACTTTC.

This clone was detected only once. The rearrangement links TRBV30 to TRBJ1-3; D remains unclear. V was trimmed by 0 bases and J by 1 base, leaving 10 bases between them. This CDR3 is built from 15 residues. Germline V gene lookup returns CDR1 GTSNPN and CDR2 SVGIG (reference sequence). CDR3 in DNA: TGTGCCTGGAGTGTATATGGCGGGTCTGGAAACACCATATATTTT. It translates to CAWSVYGGSGNTIYF.

V and J are TRBV30 and TRBJ1-1, with 8 nucleotides matching TRBD1. Unmatched junction bases numbered 6, after V lost 3 bases and J lost 9 bases. This CDR3 is built from 12 residues. Looked up from germline, CDR1 is GTSNPN and CDR2 is SVGIG (reference sequence). The CDR3 here is CAWRETGGKAFF. The CDR3 nucleotides read TGTGCCTGGAGGGAAACAGGGGGGAAAGCTTTCTTT.

In this sample, this clone turned up a few times. This sequence joins TRBV27 and TRBJ2-7, with TRBD1 identical over 8 bases. Germline-derived CDR1 and CDR2 are MNHEY and SMNVEV (reference sequence). After removal of 6 bases from V and 0 bases from J, the junction contained 7 bases not matched to a gene. This CDR3 contains 15 residues. In DNA, the CDR3 is TGTGCCAGCAGCGAATTGACAGGGGTCTCCTACGAGCAGTACTTC. Translation gives CASSELTGVSYEQYF.

The chain couples TRBV27 to TRBJ1-1; no definite D call. The germline CDR1 and CDR2 sequences are MNHEY and SMNVEV (reference sequence). V lost 8 bases and J lost 1, with 11 bases in between. The CDR3 consists of 13 residues. The CDR3 bases are TGTGCCAGCGGCCAACAGCAGAACACTGAAGCTTTCTTT. Amino acid sequence: CASGQQQNTEAFF.

There are a few counts of this clone. The V call is TRBV30, the J call TRBJ2-2, with a weak D call TRBD1 (5 bases). The germline V gene encodes CDR1 GTSNPN and CDR2 SVGIG (reference sequence). The CDR3 spans 13 residues. V lost 3 bases and J 7 bases, leaving 12 bases between the germline ends. CDR3 in amino acids: CAWRRRADGELFF. The CDR3 nucleotides read TGTGCCTGGAGACGCAGGGCAGACGGGGAGCTGTTTTTT.

The chain couples TRBV7-9 to TRBJ1-2; D not certain. V lost 0 bases and J 8 bases, leaving 4 bases between the germline ends. Germline CDR1 SEHNR, CDR2 FQNEAQ (reference sequence). The CDR3 spans 11 residues. CDR3 protein: CASSLARGYTF. For the CDR3, the DNA is TGTGCCAGCAGCTTAGCGCGCGGCTACACCTTC. The whole variable domain, filled in from reference TRBV7-9 and TRBJ1-2, reads DTGVSQNPRHKITKRGQNVTFRCDPISEHNRLYWYRQTLGQGPEFLTYFQNEAQLEKSRLLSDRFSAERPKGSFSTLEIQRTEQGDSAMYLCASSLARGYTFGSGTRLTVV.

This chain links TRBV5-1 with TRBJ2-3; 13 nucleotides agree with TRBD2. Germline CDR1 reads SGHRS; CDR2 reads YFSETQ. The CDR3 contains 17 residues. V lost 4 bases to trimming and J lost 1 base; unmatched junction nucleotides: 6. CDR3 nucleotide sequence: TGCGCCAGCAGCCCACTCGGACTAGCGGGAGGCACAGATACGCAGTATTTT. Its translation: CASSPLGLAGGTDTQYF.

A note on this clone: At one of its ends the junction is not consistent with the germline gene, which may arise from a read error. This rearrangement joins TRBV30 to TRBJ1-4, with 7 bases identical to TRBD1. CDR1 is GTSNPN and CDR2 is SVGIG in the germline V gene (reference sequence). The CDR3 is 14 residues long. CDR3 loop: CAWNRGQKNEKLFF. CDR3 nucleotides: TGTGCTTGGAACAGGGGACAGAAAAATGAAAAACTGTTTTTT.

This clone was seen more than once but under ten times. The chain carries TRBV6-1 and TRBJ1-1, with 11 nucleotides matching TRBD1. The CDR3 loop spans 15 amino acids. V shed 5 bases and J 6 bases; nucleotides not matched to a gene: 8. Germline assignment: CDR1 MNHNS and CDR2 SASEGT. CDR3 DNA: TGTGCCAGCAGTCCATTTCGGACAGGGGGCTCTGAAGCTTTCTTT. Translating gives CASSPFRTGGSEAFF.

This clone has at least ten counts. The genes are TRBV5-3 and TRBJ2-6; D call uncertain. TRBV5-3 is classed as an ORF, of uncertain function. The CDR3 contains 17 residues. Between the trimmed V and J ends, which lost 4 bases and 1 base, there was a span of 15 bases. The CDR3 nucleotides read TGTGCCAGAAGCCCGACTTCCTTAGAATCTGGGGCCAACGTCCTGACTTTC. Encoded protein: CARSPTSLESGANVLTF.

Only a few counts were recorded for this clone. CDR3 residues: CASSILSGGGYEQYF. CDR3 bases: TGTGCCAGTAGTATACTGAGCGGCGGGGGTTACGAGCAGTACTTC. The rearrangement joins TRBV19 to TRBJ2-7; 7 bases line up with TRBD2. CDR3 size: 15 residues. V lost 2 bases and J lost 4; bases outside the gene matches: 8. Germline-derived CDR1 and CDR2 are LNHDA and SQIVND (reference sequence).

The sample holds a few counts of this clone. This chain uses TRBV6-1 with TRBJ2-1; 10 nucleotides align to TRBD2. The CDR3 runs 18 residues. V lost 5 bases to trimming and J lost 5 bases; unmatched junction nucleotides: 15. The germline V gene encodes CDR1 MNHNS and CDR2 SASEGT. This chain's CDR3 is CASSQGLAGVRVNNEQFF. The DNA for the CDR3 is TGTGCCAGCAGTCAAGGGCTAGCGGGAGTAAGGGTTAACAATGAGCAGTTCTTC.

The chain uses TRBV27 and TRBJ2-7; the D gene is possibly TRBD1 (6 bases). The CDR3 runs 15 residues. The V gene's germline CDR1 is MNHEY and CDR2 SMNVEV (reference sequence). V lost 6 bases and J lost 0, with 15 bases in between. CDR3: CASRETGRSSYEQYF. The CDR3, as DNA: TGTGCCAGCAGGGAGACAGGTCGTAGCTCCTACGAGCAGTACTTC.

This clone has just one count. The V call is TRBV19, the J call TRBJ1-5, with 9 bases identical to TRBD1. The CDR3 is 19 residues long. Germline CDR1 and CDR2: LNHDA and SQIVND (reference sequence). V dropped 5 bases and J dropped 0; count of bases not matched to a gene: 14. CDR3 bases: TGTGCCAGTAGTTCTCTACAGGGGGCCCTATCTGATAGCAATCAGCCCCAGCATTTT. The encoded protein is CASSSLQGALSDSNQPQHF. Drawing the rest from reference TRBV19 and TRBJ1-5, the complete variable domain is DGGITQSPKYLFRKEGQNVTLSCEQNLNHDAMYWYRQDPGQGLRLIYYSQIVNDFQKGDIAEGYSVSREKKESFPLTVTSAQKNPTAFYLCASSSLQGALSDSNQPQHFGDGTRLSIL.

The V gene is TRBV19, the J gene TRBJ2-7; 8 bases are shared with TRBD2. The CDR3 length is 12 residues. From germline, CDR1 is LNHDA and CDR2 SQIVND (reference sequence). The CDR3 region is CASRAGAGEQYF. The CDR3, as DNA: TGTGCAAGCCGAGCGGGAGCAGGGGAGCAGTACTTC.

This clone showed up just a few times. The V and J genes are TRBV4-1 and TRBJ2-1; D is undetermined. Germline V CDR1 and CDR2: MGHRA, YSYEKL. CDR3 length equals 16 residues. V was cut by 0 bases and J by 3 bases, with 12 bases left in between. The DNA of the CDR3 is TGCGCCAGCAGCCAAGAAACGAGGCGGATCTACAATGAGCAGTTCTTC. As protein: CASSQETRRIYNEQFF.

This clone has just one count. V and J are TRBV5-1 and TRBJ2-7; the match to TRBD1 covers 10 bases. With 4 bases clipped from V and 5 bases from J, the junction kept 18 bases outside the gene matches. From germline, CDR1 is SGHRS and CDR2 YFSETQ. The CDR3 consists of 18 residues. CDR3 nucleotides: TGCGCCAGCAGCCGGACAATACCGGGACAGGGGATCGGGAACGAGCAGTACTTC. This codes for CASSRTIPGQGIGNEQYF.

The chain carries TRBV5-1 and TRBJ2-7; no reliable D call. V was cut by 1 base and J by 2 bases, with 10 bases left in between. The CDR3 sequence is 14 residues long. Germline CDR1 reads SGHRS; CDR2 reads YFSETQ. CDR3 sequence reads: CASSLWAETYEQYF. The CDR3 DNA follows: TGCGCCAGCAGCTTGTGGGCAGAAACCTACGAGCAGTACTTC. Full variable domain (outside the CDR3, taken from reference TRBV5-1 and TRBJ2-7): KAGVTQTPRYLIKTRGQQVTLSCSPISGHRSVSWYQQTPGQGLQFLFEYFSETQRNKGNFPGRFSGRQFSNSRSEMNVSTLELGDSALYLCASSLWAETYEQYFGPGTRLTVT.

The table lists this clone with a few counts. The V call is TRBV5-6, the J call TRBJ2-1; 8 nucleotides match TRBD2. Germline CDR1 reads SGHDT; CDR2 reads YYEEEE. The CDR3 is made up of 15 amino acids. Losses at the gene ends were 0 bases for V and 10 bases for J; bases not matched to a gene: 9. The CDR3 DNA follows: TGTGCCAGCAGCTTGGCGGCTAGCGGGTTCGGGGAGCAGTTCTTC. Residues: CASSLAASGFGEQFF.

The chain carries TRBV7-9 and TRBJ2-5; 14 bases agree with TRBD2. Germline CDR1 is SEHNR and CDR2 is FQNEAQ (reference sequence). This CDR3 is built from 17 residues. V shed 5 bases, J shed 1 base, and the junction held 6 bases outside the gene matches. The CDR3 reads CASSPGTSGSAQETQYF. CDR3 DNA: TGTGCCAGCAGCCCCGGGACTAGCGGGAGTGCCCAAGAGACCCAGTACTTC.

The chain recombines TRBV28 with TRBJ1-4, with D maybe TRBD1 (6 bases). Germline V gene lookup returns CDR1 MDHEN and CDR2 SYDVKM. The CDR3 covers 14 residues. V was cut by 2 bases and J by 7 bases, with 11 bases left in between. The CDR3 spells CASSLPGDGEKLFF. The CDR3 DNA reads TGTGCCAGCAGTTTACCAGGGGATGGTGAAAAACTGTTTTTT.

The CDR3 coding sequence is TGTGCCAGCAGTGTCCAGGGAATACCTGGCTACACCTTC. This sequence encodes CASSVQGIPGYTF. The rearrangement uses TRBV6-1 and TRBJ1-2, with TRBD1 as a possible D gene (5 bases). Germline lookup yields CDR1 MNHNS and CDR2 SASEGT. V was trimmed by 4 bases and J by 7 bases, leaving 13 bases between them. This CDR3 is 13 amino acids long.

The chain employs TRBV6-4 and TRBJ2-3; 8 bases match TRBD2. This CDR3 region has 15 residues. The ends lost 0 bases at V and 4 bases at J; junction bases unmatched: 3. Germline V CDR1 and CDR2: MRHNA, SNTAGT. The CDR3 region has the DNA TGTGCCAGCAGTGACTCGGCGGGAGGTCCAGATACGCAGTATTTT. It yields the protein CASSDSAGGPDTQYF.

The chain has TRBV9 and TRBJ1-5; D may be TRBD1 (5 bases). CDR1 SGDLS and CDR2 YYNGEE come from the germline V gene. CDR3 size: 15 residues. V lost 5 bases and J 1 base, leaving 13 bases between the germline ends. This CDR3 reads CASRSGGASNQPQHF. For the CDR3, the DNA is TGTGCCAGCAGGTCCGGGGGAGCAAGCAATCAGCCCCAGCATTTT.

The chain couples TRBV11-2 to TRBJ1-1, with D uncertain. The length of the CDR3 is 16 residues. Trimming took 0 bases from V and 1 from J, leaving 12 bases between them. Germline CDR1 SGHAT, CDR2 FQNNGV. CDR3 in amino acids: CASSLDWPGSNTEAFF. The CDR3 region has the DNA TGTGCCAGCAGCTTAGATTGGCCGGGATCGAACACTGAAGCTTTCTTT.

The V gene is TRBV6-4, the J gene TRBJ2-1, with 7 bases that match TRBD2. The CDR3 is 14 residues long. Germline V lookup: CDR1 MRHNA, CDR2 SNTAGT. V lost 5 bases and J lost 4; bases outside the gene matches: 5. The CDR3 here is CASSSTSDYNEQFF. For the CDR3, the DNA is TGTGCCAGCAGTTCCACTAGCGATTACAATGAGCAGTTCTTC.

The V call is TRBV6-5, the J call TRBJ2-1; D not certain. Looked up from germline, CDR1 is MNHEY and CDR2 is SVGAGI. Trimming cost V 0 bases and J 3 bases, with 6 bases left between them. The length of the CDR3 is 14 residues. CDR3 residues: CASSYSLFYNEQFF. CDR3 nucleotide sequence: TGTGCCAGCAGTTACTCTCTGTTCTACAATGAGCAGTTCTTC.

The chain links TRBV28 to TRBJ1-5; TRBD1 agrees at 9 bases. The CDR3 totals 16 residues. Germline loops: CDR1 MDHEN, CDR2 SYDVKM. V was pared by 4 bases and J by 3 bases, with 7 bases of the junction left unmatched. CDR3 sequence: CASSSAGTGNNQPQHF. Written as DNA, the CDR3 is TGTGCCAGCAGTTCGGCCGGGACAGGGAACAATCAGCCCCAGCATTTT.

In nucleotides, the CDR3 is TGTGCCAGCAGCTTTAACAGGGGACGTAATGAAAAACTGTTTTTT. Protein product: CASSFNRGRNEKLFF. This chain links TRBV7-9 with TRBJ1-4; the match to TRBD1 covers 7 bases. The CDR3 runs 15 residues. Germline V gives CDR1 SEHNR, CDR2 FQNEAQ (reference sequence). The V segment lost 3 bases and the J segment 4 bases; nucleotides outside the gene matches: 5.